The 22 T cell receptor beta chains given below trace back to one sample, sequenced in a study of T-cell reconstitution after alpha-beta-depleted transplantation in children. Unique molecular identifiers were incorporated during preparation of the TCRbeta library. TCRdb redid the calling of the PCR reads with MiXCR, one entry per CDR3 protein. This sample has 440,000 or so distinct CDR3 sequences, with about 11% found just once. This specimen was PBMCs from the stem cell graft donor, taken from the stem cell graft. The receptor source for this set is a human donor who donated a stem cell graft to a child with acute myeloid leukemia.

This clonotype was counted a few times. This chain joins TRBV18 and TRBJ1-1, with D possibly matching TRBD1 (5 bases). Germline CDR1 is KGHSH and CDR2 is LQKENI. The CDR3 is 17 amino acids. The V end was cut by 3 bases, the J end by 5 bases, with 22 bases between. CDR3 bases: TGTGCCAGCTCACCGCCGGGACTTGCCCAAGCCCGGACTGAAGCTTTCTTT. This gives the protein CASSPPGLAQARTEAFF.

The chain's CDR3 is CASSLSASGGNTGELFF. Written as DNA, the CDR3 is TGTGCCAGCAGCTTATCGGCCAGCGGGGGGAACACCGGGGAGCTGTTTTTT. The rearrangement links TRBV7-6 to TRBJ2-2; TRBD2 matches at 8 bases. The germline V gene has CDR1 SGHVS and CDR2 FNYEAQ. V trimming: 2 bases; J trimming: 1 base; junction bases outside the gene matches: 6. The CDR3 length is 17 residues. Together with reference TRBV7-6 and TRBJ2-2, the CDR3 gives the full variable domain: GAGVSQSPRYKVTKRGQDVALRCDPISGHVSLYWYRQALGQGPEFLTYFNYEAQQDKSGLPNDRFSAERPEGSISTLTIQRTEQRDSAMYRCASSLSASGGNTGELFFGEGSRLTVL.

Ten or more counts support this clonotype. The chain has TRBV5-1 and TRBJ2-7, with TRBD2 as a possible D gene (5 bases). Trimming removed 3 bases from V and 4 bases from J, with 17 bases in between. Germline assignment: CDR1 SGHRS and CDR2 YFSETQ. This CDR3 is 15 amino acids long. DNA for the CDR3: TGCGCCAGCAGCTCCACAGCCCCGGGAAATTACGAGCAGTACTTC. This gives the protein CASSSTAPGNYEQYF.

The chain recombines TRBV20-1 with TRBJ2-5; D uncertain. Trimming took 6 bases from V and 4 from J, leaving 18 bases between them. This CDR3 has 14 residues. CDR1 is DFQATT and CDR2 is SNEGSKA in the germline V gene (reference sequence). The CDR3 DNA reads as TGCAGTGCCAGGTGGCCAACACGGGTAGAGACCCAGTACTTC. The encoded protein is CSARWPTRVETQYF.

V gene TRBV5-1 combines with J gene TRBJ1-1; D remains unclear. Per germline, CDR1 SGHRS and CDR2 YFSETQ. The CDR3 contains 12 residues. V lost 0 bases and J 8 bases, leaving 8 bases between the germline ends. The CDR3 spells CASSLAGREAFF. For the CDR3, the DNA is TGCGCCAGCAGCTTGGCCGGGCGGGAAGCTTTCTTT.

This chain joins TRBV3-1 and TRBJ1-2, with 7 bases fitting TRBD1. The CDR3 runs 14 residues. Trimming took 0 bases from V and 2 from J; bases not matched to a gene: 0. Germline V gives CDR1 LGHDT, CDR2 YNNKEL (reference sequence). The CDR3 DNA follows: TGTGCCAGCAGCCAAGAGGACAGGAACTATGGCTACACCTTC. Amino acid sequence: CASSQEDRNYGYTF.

A word on this clonotype: With a much larger clone just one base away, this may be a read error. The J gene is TRBJ2-7, the V gene TRBV5-4; TRBD2 agrees at 7 bases. The germline V gene encodes CDR1 SGHNT and CDR2 YYREEE (reference sequence). V was pared by 2 bases and J by 2 bases, with 1 base of the junction left unmatched. The CDR3 extends over 13 amino acids. CDR3 nucleotides: TGTGCCAGCAGCTTTGGGGGGGCCTACGAGCAGTACTTC. Translating it yields CASSFGGAYEQYF.

Worth noting for this clonotype: Being one base from a much bigger clone, this may be a read error. The rearrangement joins TRBV10-3 to TRBJ2-1, with 12 bases lining up with TRBD2. The J segment lost 5 bases and the V segment lost 10 bases, leaving 3 bases of the junction unmatched. In germline, CDR1 is ENHRY, CDR2 SYGVKD. This CDR3 has 13 residues. CDR3 DNA: TGTGCCACGCTAGCGGGAGGGGACAATGAGCAGTTCTTC. Its translation: CATLAGGDNEQFF.

This clonotype was counted only a few times. This rearrangement joins TRBV7-8 to TRBJ2-3, with D unresolved. Trimming left V 3 bases short and J 0 bases short, with 10 bases between. Germline V lookup: CDR1 SGHVS, CDR2 FQNEAQ. This CDR3 is built from 15 residues. CDR3 DNA: TGTGCCAGCAGCTTTTTAGACAAGAGCACAGATACGCAGTATTTT. Translated, it gives CASSFLDKSTDTQYF.

This clonotype was observed a handful of times. This chain connects TRBV7-3 to TRBJ1-1, with unresolved D. The CDR3 extends over 15 amino acids. Trimming removed 0 bases from V and 1 base from J, with 9 bases in between. Germline CDR1 reads SGHTA; CDR2 reads FQGTGA. This CDR3 is CASSLTSLSNTEAFF. CDR3 nucleotide sequence: TGTGCCAGCAGCTTAACATCCCTCTCGAACACTGAAGCTTTCTTT.

This clonotype was observed many times. The chain uses TRBV27 and TRBJ2-5; no firm D call. CDR1 is MNHEY and CDR2 is SMNVEV in the germline V gene (reference sequence). This CDR3 is built from 13 residues. V was cut by 2 bases and J by 3 bases, with 7 bases left in between. CDR3 sequence reads: CASSLGPEETQYF. CDR3 nucleotides: TGTGCCAGCAGTTTAGGACCGGAAGAGACCCAGTACTTC.

This clonotype has only a few counts. The chain combines TRBV11-1 with TRBJ2-3, with 10 bases aligning to TRBD1. Germline V gives CDR1 SGHAT, CDR2 FQDESV (reference sequence). The CDR3 has 18 amino acids. V shed 4 bases and J 4 bases; nucleotides not matched to a gene: 14. The CDR3 spells CASSSVPGQGNRPDTQYF. The CDR3 DNA is TGTGCCAGCAGCTCCGTCCCGGGACAGGGGAACCGGCCAGATACGCAGTATTTT. The full variable domain, completed using reference TRBV11-1 and TRBJ2-3, is EAEVAQSPRYKITEKSQAVAFWCDPISGHATLYWYRQILGQGPELLVQFQDESVVDDSQLPKDRFSAERLKGVDSTLKIQPAELGDSAMYLCASSSVPGQGNRPDTQYFGPGTRLTVL.

This clonotype was counted ten times or more. The V and J genes are TRBV5-6 and TRBJ2-5, with D perhaps matching TRBD1 (6 bases). The germline V and J ends were trimmed by 1 base and 5 bases, with 12 bases remaining between them. Germline V gene sequence: CDR1 SGHDT, CDR2 YYEEEE. The CDR3 spans 14 residues. Here the CDR3 reads CASSLQGLRETQYF. CDR3 nucleotides: TGTGCCAGCAGCTTGCAGGGGCTGAGGGAGACCCAGTACTTC.

The chain has TRBV5-1 and TRBJ2-1; 7 positions match TRBD2. The CDR3 totals 16 residues. Germline-derived CDR1 and CDR2 are SGHRS and YFSETQ. Losses at the gene ends were 1 base for V and 3 bases for J; bases not matched to a gene: 7. The CDR3 nucleotides are TGCGCCAGCAGCTTGTCTGCCAGCGGGGACTACAATGAGCAGTTCTTC. It translates to CASSLSASGDYNEQFF.

This clonotype was observed a handful of times. The rearrangement links TRBV10-3 to TRBJ2-7; TRBD1 aligns across 8 bases. CDR1 and CDR2 from the germline V gene are ENHRY and SYGVKD. J was trimmed by 6 bases and V by 8 bases; bases with no gene match: 6. The CDR3 length is 12 residues. The CDR3 nucleotides read TGTGCCATCCGCTCTACAGGGGGCGAGCAGTACGTC. This translates into CAIRSTGGEQYV.

This clonotype was counted ten times or more. The chain couples TRBV29-1 to TRBJ2-7, with TRBD1 matching over 8 bases. With V trimmed by 4 bases and J by 4 bases, 15 bases remained unmatched. The CDR3 runs to 16 residues. Germline V gene data show CDR1 as SQVTM and CDR2 as ANQGSEA. The CDR3, as DNA: TGCAGCGTTGCCACCCATTCGGGCAGGGGGCGGTACGAGCAGTACTTC. It translates to CSVATHSGRGRYEQYF.

Only a few counts were recorded for this clonotype. This rearrangement joins TRBV29-1 to TRBJ2-1, with 12 positions matching TRBD2. This CDR3 region has 13 residues. Germline trimming cut 5 bases from V and 8 bases from J; bases unmatched to any gene: 4. Germline loops: CDR1 SQVTM, CDR2 ANQGSEA. The CDR3 here is CSVLAGGPDEQFF. The CDR3 bases are TGCAGCGTTCTAGCGGGAGGGCCAGATGAGCAGTTCTTC.

The chain has TRBV10-2 and TRBJ2-3; 9 nucleotides align to TRBD1. V lost 6 bases to trimming and J lost 2 bases; unmatched junction nucleotides: 9. The CDR3 is 16 amino acids. Germline loops: CDR1 WSHSY, CDR2 SAAADI. CDR3 nucleotides: TGCGCCAGCAGAGACCGGGACAGGGCACTCACAGATACGCAGTATTTT. It yields the protein CASRDRDRALTDTQYF.

This clonotype was seen a few times. The chain recombines TRBV27 with TRBJ2-7, with D perhaps matching TRBD1 (5 bases). The CDR3 contains 15 residues. CDR1 is MNHEY, CDR2 SMNVEV, per germline (reference sequence). The V end was cut by 5 bases, the J end by 4 bases, with 18 bases between. The CDR3 DNA follows: TGTGCCAGCAGTCCAGGGCACCGACTGCATTACGAGCAGTACGTC. Translating it yields CASSPGHRLHYEQYV.

This clonotype appeared many times. This rearrangement joins TRBV20-1 to TRBJ2-3; 7 bases fit TRBD2. Germline V lookup: CDR1 DFQATT, CDR2 SNEGSKA (reference sequence). CDR3 length: 13 amino acids. With V trimmed by 5 bases and J by 4 bases, 6 bases remained unmatched. CDR3 residues: CSARTRLADTQYF. The DNA of the CDR3 is TGCAGTGCTCGGACTAGACTTGCAGATACGCAGTATTTT.

This clonotype was detected ten times or more. The rearrangement joins TRBV7-2 to TRBJ2-3; no firm D call. This CDR3 has 14 residues. Germline loops: CDR1 SGHTA, CDR2 FQGNSA. The V and J ends lost 7 bases and 3 bases respectively, with 14 bases between them. Here the CDR3 reads CASKIASGTDTQYF. CDR3 sequence (DNA): TGTGCCAGCAAGATAGCTAGTGGAACAGATACGCAGTATTTT.

At least ten counts were recorded for this clonotype. CDR3 protein: CASSLTGLGHTDTQYF. The CDR3 nucleotides read TGTGCCAGCAGCTTAACAGGTTTGGGACACACAGATACGCAGTATTTT. The chain links TRBV7-3 to TRBJ2-3; TRBD1 might be the D (6 bases). The CDR3 extends over 16 amino acids. Trimming took 0 bases from V and 2 from J, leaving 12 bases between them. Germline V gene sequence: CDR1 SGHTA, CDR2 FQGTGA.